This record looks at one T cell receptor beta chain sequence and its context. No cognate antigen has been identified for it. Within one base of it there is no much larger clone, and no base qualities were kept. V has 5 bases trimmed and J has 0 bases trimmed; junction bases matching no gene number 4. From the germline V gene, CDR1 is KGHSH and CDR2 is LQKENI. Its CDR3 holds 14 amino acids, cysteine through phenylalanine. Just CDR3 DNA is preserved here, 42 bases in frame from base 1. This specimen belongs to a study of CD8+ T cells in alopecia areata (dated by TCRdb to the late 2010s). Describing the broader study: Treated patients were enrolled in an open-label pilot trial of oral tofacitinib at 5 to 10 mg twice daily for moderate-to-severe alopecia areata. Patients received tofacitinib for 6 to 18 months and were then followed off drug for 6 months to check for delayed response and recurrence. For the treated patients, the SALT score, which quantifies what percentage of scalp surface area is affected, served as the measure of disease severity. The study used high-throughput TCRbeta sequencing to examine T cell clonal expansion in alopecia areata, in both the C3H/HeJ mouse model and human patients. Human TCRbeta sequencing covered scalp tissue and sorted CD4+ and CD8+ peripheral blood T cells from patchy and totalis/universalis alopecia areata patients and healthy controls. Biopsies were taken from tofacitinib-treated patients at baseline and at 4 and 24 weeks of treatment, and a later scalp biopsy was taken in several of the tofacitinib-treated patients. Scalp clonality was compared across normal scalp (n=4), patchy alopecia areata scalp (n=8), and alopecia totalis/universalis scalp (n=8). RNA was obtained with the PAXgene miRNA kit for fixed scalp, the miRNeasy kit for PBMCs, and the RNeasy kit for mouse skin. TCRbeta CDR3 regions were amplified by immunoSEQ multiplex PCR using 35 Vbeta forward and 13 Jbeta reverse primers.

The receptor library was made with the immunoSEQ multiplex PCR assay. RNA was extracted from all samples and reverse transcribed into cDNA as template for TCR sequencing. SuperScript III was used for first-strand cDNA synthesis, primed with a 2:1 mix of oligo-dT and random hexamers. Amplification bias was assessed with a synthetic immune receptor repertoire, and residual bias was removed computationally. Per the authors' processing: After raw reads were preprocessed to remove errors, the CDR3 was defined following IMGT conventions as running from the conserved cysteine to phenylalanine. Clonality was computed by normalizing Shannon entropy by log2 of the number of productive unique TCRs and subtracting the result from 1. Whether scalp clones were CD4 or CD8 was inferred by matching scalp TCRbeta sequences against CD4 and CD8 repertoires sorted from blood. This is the immuneACCESS table as TCRdb keeps it, with only in-frame sequences that have V and J called. A part of the clones is gone; compared with another copy, unresolved V genes explain less than half, and the rest is unexplained. That table is the source of V, J and clone size, and D and trimming were worked out from the DNA. In this sample the table shows about 6,900 clones, roughly 75% of which occur a single time. Roughly 17% of the sample lies in the top ten.

Broad study findings and their caveats: Tofacitinib significantly decreased scalp clonality and the number of expanded CD8+ clones among the top 100 scalp clones. Unlike mouse skin, where gammadelta T cells dominate, normal human skin contains resident alphabeta T cells that get sequenced too, which complicates analysis of the scalp TCR repertoire. Shared TCR sequences between patients were less evident than in mice, which may be partly attributable to HLA diversity in the patient population. During tofacitinib treatment, many expanded lesional clones stuck around in both scalp and blood, and this persistence may partly explain why relapse happens after treatment is stopped. Because the treated cohort was small and had only one nonresponder, larger studies are needed to examine links between baseline CD8+ expansion and response. Compared with normal scalp, lesional scalp, particularly in alopecia totalis/universalis, had higher clonality and more expanded CD8+ clones, which suggests antigenic drive.

What this sample's time point label stands for: around 4 weeks on oral tofacitinib. Taken with the paper, the label for treatment or condition translates to: oral pan-JAK inhibitor, 5-10 mg twice daily. Peripheral blood and lesional scalp punch biopsies were obtained from patients with alopecia areata. Human scalp biopsies were immediately fixed in PAXgene tissue containers. The receptor chain draws on TRBV18 and TRBJ2-7; 7 junctional bases match TRBD2. The clonotype originates from a human donor with alopecia areata. Source: skin, taken at week 4, from a patient treated with tofacitinib. CDR3 region: CASSGGGSSYEQYF. DNA sequence: TGTGCCAGCTCAGGAGGCGGGAGCTCCTACGAGCAGTACTTC. The reference TRBV18 and TRBJ2-7 proteins fill in what lies around the CDR3, so the full variable domain reads NAGVMQNPRHLVRRRGQEARLRCSPMKGHSHVYWYRQLPEEGLKFMVYLQKENIIDESGMPKERFSAEFPKEGPSILRIQQVVRGDSAAYFCASSGGGSSYEQYFGPGTRLTVT.